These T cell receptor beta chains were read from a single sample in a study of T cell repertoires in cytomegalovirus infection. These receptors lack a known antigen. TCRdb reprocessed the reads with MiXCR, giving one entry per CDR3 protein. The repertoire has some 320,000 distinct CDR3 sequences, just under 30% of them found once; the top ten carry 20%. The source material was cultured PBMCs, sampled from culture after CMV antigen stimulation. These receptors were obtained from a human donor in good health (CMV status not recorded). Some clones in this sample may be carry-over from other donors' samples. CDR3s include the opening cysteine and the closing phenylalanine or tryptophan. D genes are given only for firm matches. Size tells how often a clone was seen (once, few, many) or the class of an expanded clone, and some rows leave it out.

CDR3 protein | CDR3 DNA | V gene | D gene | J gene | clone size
CASSLDKTAWYF | TGTGCCAGCAGCTTAGATAAGACAGCCTGGTATTTT | TRBV7-2 | NA | TRBJ2-3 | many
CSAREGPGVGYNEQFF | TGCAGTGCTAGAGAGGGGCCGGGAGTGGGATACAATGAGCAGTTCTTC | TRBV20-1 | NA | TRBJ2-1 | NA
CASSLGGTIGTGELFF | TGTGCCAGCAGCTTAGGTGGGACAATCGGCACCGGGGAGCTGTTTTTT | TRBV7-8 | NA | TRBJ2-2 | few
CASSQQRGSTDTQYF | TGTGCCAGCAGCCAACAGCGGGGCAGCACAGATACGCAGTATTTT | TRBV14 | TRBD2 | TRBJ2-3 | NA
CASRSGGVPNTEAFF | TGTGCCAGCAGATCGGGGGGAGTTCCGAACACTGAAGCTTTCTTT | TRBV6-2/TRBV6-3 | NA | TRBJ1-1 | few
CASSKRDGNYGYTF | TGTGCCAGCAGCAAAAGGGACGGAAACTATGGCTACACCTTC | TRBV7-2 | NA | TRBJ1-2 | NA
CASLQRNTEAFF | TGTGCCAGCCTCCAGAGGAACACTGAAGCTTTCTTT | TRBV28 | NA | TRBJ1-1 | NA
CASSVSGTLNSPLHF | TGTGCCAGCAGCGTATCCGGGACACTGAATTCACCCCTCCACTTT | TRBV7-8 | NA | TRBJ1-6 | many
CASSFGGISTDTQYF | TGCGCCAGCAGCTTCGGCGGAATTAGCACAGATACGCAGTATTTT | TRBV5-1 | NA | TRBJ2-3 | many
CASSELGRGLNQPQHF | TGTGCCAGCAGTGAACTTGGCAGGGGCCTTAATCAGCCCCAGCATTTT | TRBV6-1 | NA | TRBJ1-5 | few
CASRTAGGKDTQYF | TGTGCCAGCAGGACGGCGGGAGGGAAAGATACGCAGTATTTT | TRBV7-3 | TRBD2 | TRBJ2-3 | few
CASSKASGYFGEQYF | TGTGCCAGTAGTAAGGCTAGCGGGTATTTTGGCGAGCAGTACTTC | TRBV19 | TRBD2 | TRBJ2-7 | few
CASSLGWSSYEQYF | TGTGCCAGCAGCTTAGGTTGGAGCTCCTACGAGCAGTACTTC | TRBV11-2 | NA | TRBJ2-7 | NA
CASSHGTSGRIEYF | TGTGCCAGCAGCCACGGGACTAGCGGGAGGATTGAATACTTC | TRBV7-2 | TRBD2 | TRBJ2-7 | many
CASSVGQGAGNSPLHF | TGTGCCAGCAGCGTAGGACAGGGGGCAGGGAATTCACCCCTCCACTTT | TRBV9 | TRBD1 | TRBJ1-6 | few
CASSLNPGQGTGANVLTF | TGTGCCAGCAGTTTAAACCCGGGACAGGGAACTGGGGCCAACGTCCTGACTTTC | TRBV28 | TRBD1 | TRBJ2-6 | NA
CASSRKRNDEKLFF | TGTGCCAGCAGTCGGAAGAGGAATGATGAAAAACTGTTTTTT | TRBV27 | NA | TRBJ1-4 | NA
CASRPLTGGINEQFF | TGTGCCAGCAGGCCCCTGACGGGAGGAATCAATGAGCAGTTCTTC | TRBV12-3/TRBV12-4 | TRBD2 | TRBJ2-1 | many
CASSLMNTEAFF | TGTGCCAGCAGCTTAATGAACACTGAAGCTTTCTTT | TRBV7-2 | NA | TRBJ1-1 | many
CASSGLGPWHF | TGTGCCAGTTCGGGATTAGGCCCTTGGCATTTT | TRBV19 | NA | TRBJ1-5 | once
CASSSPTGVKETQYF | TGTGCCAGCAGCTCTCCGACGGGAGTGAAAGAGACCCAGTACTTC | TRBV5-4 | NA | TRBJ2-5 | few
CASSPQGALAEAFF | TGTGCCAGCAGTCCCCAGGGGGCACTCGCTGAAGCTTTCTTT | TRBV6-5 | TRBD1 | TRBJ1-1 | NA
CATRRGGDTQYF | TGTGCCACCAGAAGGGGAGGAGATACGCAGTATTTT | TRBV15 | NA | TRBJ2-3 | few
CASSYGAGGHTDTQYF | TGTGCCAGCAGTTACGGGGCGGGGGGGCATACAGATACGCAGTATTTT | TRBV6-6 | TRBD2 | TRBJ2-3 | many
CSAREVEMGGIDGYTF | TGCAGTGCTAGAGAAGTCGAAATGGGGGGGATAGATGGCTACACCTTC | TRBV20-1 | NA | TRBJ1-2 | NA
CASSYFRYSNEQFF | TGTGCCAGCAGTTACTTTCGCTATAGTAATGAGCAGTTCTTC | TRBV6-2/TRBV6-3 | NA | TRBJ2-1 | many
CASSGSGGNEQFF | TGTGCCAGCAGCGGCTCAGGGGGCAATGAGCAGTTCTTC | TRBV7-9 | TRBD1 | TRBJ2-1 | few
CASSYGVTGELFF | TGTGCCAGCAGTTACGGTGTAACCGGGGAGCTGTTTTTT | TRBV6-6 | NA | TRBJ2-2 | NA
CSVEPPSGRTGEQFF | TGCAGCGTTGAACCTCCTAGCGGGAGAACGGGTGAGCAGTTCTTC | TRBV29-1 | TRBD2 | TRBJ2-1 | NA
CASSLGGFVNNEQFF | TGTGCCAGCAGCTTAGGAGGCTTCGTCAACAATGAGCAGTTCTTC | TRBV11-3 | NA | TRBJ2-1 | NA
CASSLAPSAGEQYF | TGTGCCAGCAGCTTAGCTCCCTCAGCGGGGGAGCAGTACTTC | TRBV7-2 | TRBD2 | TRBJ2-7 | NA
CASSLGTSGGSYEQYF | TGTGCCAGCAGCCTGGGGACTAGCGGGGGCTCCTACGAGCAGTACTTC | TRBV7-2 | TRBD2 | TRBJ2-7 | few
CASSLALPAAGANVLTF | TGTGCCAGCAGCTTAGCGCTGCCAGCGGCTGGGGCCAACGTCCTGACTTTC | TRBV7-2 | NA | TRBJ2-6 | many
CASSIGQSEQYF | TGTGCCAGTAGTATCGGACAGTCCGAGCAGTACTTC | TRBV19 | NA | TRBJ2-7 | NA
CSALPGLAVQETQYF | TGCAGTGCTCTTCCGGGACTAGCGGTCCAAGAGACCCAGTACTTC | TRBV20-1 | TRBD2 | TRBJ2-5 | NA
CAIWSGYGNQPQHF | TGTGCCATCTGGTCGGGGTACGGCAATCAGCCCCAGCATTTT | TRBV10-3 | NA | TRBJ1-5 | few
CASSQDPEASVREQFF | TGTGCCAGCAGCCAAGATCCAGAAGCTAGCGTCAGGGAGCAGTTCTTC | TRBV3-1 | NA | TRBJ2-1 | NA
CASSQERGSNEKLFF | TGTGCCAGCAGTCAAGAGCGGGGATCTAATGAAAAACTGTTTTTT | TRBV2 | NA | TRBJ1-4 | NA
CATSRVPIEAGHYNEQFF | TGTGCCACCAGCAGAGTTCCCATTGAAGCGGGGCACTACAATGAGCAGTTCTTC | TRBV15 | TRBD2 | TRBJ2-1 | few
CATSDNGQAGLHTEAFF | TGTGCCACCAGTGACAACGGACAGGCTGGGTTGCACACTGAAGCTTTCTTT | TRBV24-1 | TRBD1 | TRBJ1-1 | few
CASRETDYHTEAFF | TGTGCCAGCAGAGAGACAGATTACCACACTGAAGCTTTCTTT | TRBV12-3/TRBV12-4 | NA | TRBJ1-1 | NA
CASSSSGGQVTDTQYF | TGTGCCAGCAGTTCAAGCGGGGGGCAAGTCACAGATACGCAGTATTTT | TRBV27 | TRBD2 | TRBJ2-3 | few
CATRYGRQGKMQPQHF | TGTGCCACCCGATACGGGCGACAGGGGAAAATGCAGCCCCAGCATTTT | TRBV2 | TRBD1 | TRBJ1-5 | NA
CSARSGTREHEQYF | TGCAGTGCTAGAAGCGGGACTAGGGAGCACGAGCAGTACTTC | TRBV20-1 | TRBD2 | TRBJ2-7 | NA
CASSITQLYQPQHF | TGTGCCAGTAGTATTACCCAGCTGTATCAGCCCCAGCATTTT | TRBV19 | NA | TRBJ1-5 | few
CAISVGSPDTQYF | TGTGCCATCAGTGTAGGTAGCCCAGATACGCAGTATTTT | TRBV10-3 | NA | TRBJ2-3 | NA
CASSLTGWSYNEQFF | TGTGCCAGCAGCTTGACAGGGTGGTCCTACAATGAGCAGTTCTTC | TRBV7-4 | TRBD1 | TRBJ2-1 | NA
CASSLTSSGGSNQPQHF | TGTGCCAGCAGCCTCACTTCCTCAGGGGGTAGCAATCAGCCCCAGCATTTT | TRBV12-3/TRBV12-4 | TRBD1 | TRBJ1-5 | few